The TCR beta chain described here comes from a study of cytomegalovirus exposure and HLA in healthy donors. A multiplex PCR was run with 60 Vbeta primers and 13 Jbeta primers. Method: immunoSEQ multiplex PCR; TCRdb's copy keeps in-frame clones and lacks some. The sample has over 85,000 clones; around 80% are singletons. The receptor comes from a man aged 25 to 40 in good health and CMV-seropositive. The specimen sequenced was PBMCs.

CDR3 in DNA: TGTGCCAGTAGTATCGACAGGGGGAGCGCTGAAGCTTTCTTT. It yields the protein CASSIDRGSAEAFF. The rearrangement uses TRBV19 and TRBJ1-1; 9 positions agree with TRBD1. This CDR3 spans 14 amino acids. J gave up 6 bases and V 3 bases, and 5 bases lay outside the gene matches. CDR1 is LNHDA, CDR2 SQIVND, per germline (reference sequence).